This is a list of T cell receptor beta chains from one sample in a study of T cell responses to AZD1222 COVID-19 vaccine. Only in-frame clones appear in the TCRdb table, and some are missing; sequencing was by immunoSEQ multiplex PCR. The sample has 170,000 or so clones, about 93% seen once. The sequencing used peripheral blood, collected 28 days after the second dose of the MenACWY control vaccine. These receptors were taken from an adult who received the MenACWY meningococcal vaccine as a control. Each CDR3 is given with its conserved first and last residue. The D gene is left open where the match is weak. Rows give clone size only sometimes, using once, few, many, or a class for an expanded clone.

j_gene | abundance | v_gene | d_gene | CDR3aa | CDR3nt
TRBJ2-1 | NA | TRBV30 | NA | CAWSVPYNEQFF | TGTGCCTGGAGTGTACCCTACAATGAGCAGTTCTTC
TRBJ1-6 | once | TRBV30 | NA | CAWSPIWVSPLHF | TGTGCCTGGAGCCCCATTTGGGTCTCACCCCTCCACTTT
TRBJ1-4 | NA | TRBV9 | NA | CASSARPLATNEKLFF | TGTGCCAGCAGCGCCCGACCCCTTGCAACTAATGAAAAACTGTTTTTT
TRBJ1-3 | NA | TRBV4-1 | TRBD1 | CASSRLSGQGYGNTIYF | TGCGCCAGCAGCCGGTTATCGGGACAGGGATATGGAAACACCATATATTTT
TRBJ1-5 | NA | TRBV7-9 | TRBD1 | CASSFDRGRAPQHF | TGTGCCAGCAGCTTTGACAGGGGGCGCGCACCCCAGCATTTT
TRBJ1-5 | NA | TRBV19 | NA | CASSTTGPSNQPQHF | TGTGCCAGTAGTACCACAGGTCCTAGCAATCAGCCCCAGCATTTT
TRBJ1-3 | NA | TRBV5-5 | NA | CASSLTGENTIYF | TGTGCCAGCAGCTTGACGGGAGAAAACACCATATATTTT
TRBJ2-7 | NA | TRBV29-1 | NA | CSVDEYRTTLTYEQYF | TGCAGCGTTGACGAGTACAGGACCACTCTTACCTACGAGCAGTACTTC
TRBJ1-5 | NA | TRBV6-2/TRBV6-3 | NA | CASSATRQGGNQPQHF | TGTGCCAGCAGTGCGACCAGGCAGGGTGGAAATCAGCCCCAGCATTTT
TRBJ2-1 | NA | TRBV14 | NA | CASSLVGGASYNEQFF | TGTGCCAGCAGCCTCGTTGGAGGGGCCTCCTACAATGAGCAGTTCTTC
TRBJ1-5 | NA | TRBV6-6 | NA | CASSYSADTSNQPQHF | TGTGCCAGCAGTTACTCCGCGGACACGAGCAATCAGCCCCAGCATTTT
TRBJ1-5 | once | TRBV6-5 | TRBD1 | CASPGQGTQNQPQHF | TGTGCCAGCCCGGGACAGGGGACCCAAAATCAGCCCCAGCATTTT
TRBJ1-5 | NA | TRBV6-5 | NA | CASGKGESNQPQHF | TGTGCCAGCGGAAAAGGGGAGAGCAATCAGCCCCAGCATTTT
TRBJ1-2 | NA | TRBV2 | TRBD1 | CASSSRQGSGYTF | TGTGCCAGCAGCTCACGACAGGGGAGCGGCTACACCTTC
TRBJ1-1 | NA | TRBV11-2 | NA | CASSSHLNTEAFF | TGTGCCAGCAGCTCACACCTGAACACTGAAGCTTTCTTT
TRBJ1-2 | once | TRBV2 | NA | CANSDPGAGYGYTF | TGTGCCAACAGTGATCCGGGAGCGGGCTATGGCTACACCTTC
TRBJ1-3 | NA | TRBV19 | NA | CASSKAGNTIYF | TGTGCCAGTAGTAAGGCTGGAAACACCATATATTTT
TRBJ1-2 | NA | TRBV2 | NA | CASSERSGRTYGYTF | TGTGCCAGCAGTGAAAGGAGCGGGCGGACCTATGGCTACACCTTC
TRBJ1-2 | NA | TRBV6-6 | NA | CASSYLYREGDYGYTF | TGTGCCAGCAGTTACTTGTACCGGGAGGGTGACTATGGCTACACCTTC
TRBJ2-6 | NA | TRBV19 | NA | CASSKYSTGPGSGANVLTF | TGTGCCAGTAGTAAATACTCGACAGGTCCCGGCTCTGGGGCCAACGTCCTGACTTTC
TRBJ2-5 | NA | TRBV10-1 | NA | CASSENREQETQYF | TGCGCCAGCAGTGAGAACAGGGAGCAAGAGACCCAGTACTTC
TRBJ2-3 | NA | TRBV27 | TRBD2 | CASRVAGGTDTQYF | TGTGCCAGCAGGGTAGCGGGGGGGACAGATACGCAGTATTTT